The sequence of this T cell receptor (beta chain) was determined in a study of shared clonotypes between healthy human individuals. From germline, CDR1 is MDHEN and CDR2 SYDVKM. Unmatched junction bases numbered 5, after V lost 5 bases and J lost 1 base. The CDR3 runs to 15 residues. Broader study findings: Estimated clonotype richness was generally higher in naive than memory subsets.

As concerns this clone: Its antigen is currently unknown.

Several immunoSEQ plates held equal portions of the genomic DNA taken from each subset. Here immunoSEQ multiplex PCR was the method, and the copy in TCRdb shows in-frame clones only, minus some. The sample contains under 2.5 million clones, 85% to 95% of which appear only once. This TCR came from a man aged 18 to 29 in good health. Some clones in this sample may be carry-over from other donors' samples. V usage is TRBV28 and J usage is TRBJ1-1; 9 bases line up with TRBD1. Input material: naive CD4+ T cells from PBMCs. The subset here: CD45RA+ positively selected. CDR3 DNA sequence: TGTGCCAGCAGTCCGCAGACAGGGGGGAACACTGAAGCTTTCTTT. Residues: CASSPQTGGNTEAFF.